These T cell receptor beta chains were read from a single sample in a study of blood T cell repertoires in COVID-19. The data were produced by immunoSEQ multiplex PCR, yet TCRdb's version contains in-frame clones alone and is incomplete. The sample lists over 120,000 clones; 87% were seen once. Input material: peripheral blood. Source of these receptors: a woman aged 45-60 years with acute or convalescent COVID-19. The CDR3 runs from the conserved cysteine through the conserved F or W. Fields, in order: clone size, V gene, J gene, D gene, CDR3 protein, CDR3 DNA. A D gene is named only where the DNA matches it firmly. Clone size appears in some rows only: once, few, many, or a class for an expanded clone.

few	TRBV7-7	TRBJ1-6	-	CASSLVGGESSSYNSPLHF	TGTGCCAGCAGCTTAGTTGGAGGGGAGTCGAGCTCCTATAATTCACCCCTCCACTTT
-	TRBV11-3	TRBJ2-7	-	CASSYDRGWPSDF	TGTGCCAGCAGCTACGATAGGGGGTGGCCTTCGGACTTC
-	TRBV20-1	TRBJ1-2	-	CSAQDFYGYTF	TGCAGTGCCCAGGATTTCTATGGCTACACCTTC
once	TRBV2	TRBJ1-1	TRBD1	CASSGQGAIAEAFF	TGTGCCAGCAGTGGACAGGGGGCGATCGCTGAAGCTTTCTTT
-	TRBV19	TRBJ2-1	-	CASSLEGNEQFF	TGTGCCAGTAGCCTGGAGGGAAATGAGCAGTTCTTC
-	TRBV9	TRBJ2-5	-	CASSVSGLQETQYF	TGTGCCAGCAGCGTCTCAGGACTGCAAGAGACCCAGTACTTC
-	TRBV19	TRBJ2-1	TRBD1	CASNRGPYNEQFF	TGTGCCAGTAACAGGGGGCCGTACAATGAGCAGTTCTTC
-	TRBV12-5	TRBJ2-2	TRBD1	CASGLVLDRGLSGELFF	TGTGCTAGTGGTTTGGTACTTGACAGGGGATTATCCGGGGAGCTGTTTTTT
-	TRBV2	TRBJ1-2	TRBD1	CASSRDSYGYTF	TGTGCCAGCAGTCGGGACAGCTATGGCTACACCTTC
-	TRBV29-1	TRBJ2-1	-	CSVEEASAYNEQFF	TGCAGCGTTGAAGAGGCCAGCGCCTACAATGAGCAGTTCTTC
once	TRBV7-9	TRBJ1-4	-	CASSLGEGTNEKLFF	TGTGCCAGCAGCTTAGGGGAGGGAACTAATGAAAAACTGTTTTTT
-	TRBV27	TRBJ2-1	-	CASTRTLSSYNEQFF	TGTGCCAGCACGAGGACTCTGAGCTCCTACAATGAGCAGTTCTTC
-	TRBV24-1	TRBJ2-1	TRBD2	CATSGVTSGTNEQFF	TGTGCCACCAGTGGGGTGACTAGCGGGACCAATGAGCAGTTCTTC
-	TRBV2	TRBJ2-3	-	CASSELNGEDTDTQYF	TGTGCCAGCAGTGAATTAAACGGAGAAGACACAGATACGCAGTATTTT
-	TRBV5-4	TRBJ2-1	-	CASSLGFTASGFYNEQFF	TGTGCCAGCAGCTTGGGGTTTACAGCCTCAGGGTTCTACAATGAGCAGTTCTTC
few	TRBV10-3	TRBJ2-3	TRBD2	CAISESSGKLKLDTDTQYF	TGTGCCATCAGTGAGTCTAGCGGGAAACTCAAACTCGACACAGATACGCAGTATTTT
-	TRBV7-9	TRBJ1-4	-	CASSDSLSGEKLFF	TGTGCCAGCAGCGATAGTCTCTCCGGGGAAAAACTGTTTTTT
few	TRBV7-9	TRBJ2-1	TRBD2	CASSLGELAGNNEQFF	TGTGCCAGCAGCTTAGGGGAACTAGCGGGAAATAATGAGCAGTTCTTC